This T cell receptor beta chain was observed in a study of blood T cell repertoires in COVID-19. Looking at the study overall: Specimens from acute and convalescent COVID-19 originated in the United States, Italy and Spain.

The length of the CDR3 is 16 residues. The ends lost 2 bases at V and 5 bases at J; junction bases unmatched: 9. Germline V gene data show CDR1 as KGHSH and CDR2 as LQKENI. Original data processing: Amplified reference gene primers provided the basis for estimating nucleated cell counts. The assay was immunoSEQ multiplex PCR, and TCRdb's table has in-frame clones only and misses some. V, J and clone size are taken as reported in that table, and D and trimming were inferred from the DNA itself. The table records a few hundred thousand clones, roughly nine tenths of them present only once. While infection was still active, Seattle patients were enrolled and then followed longitudinally.

Specimen: peripheral blood. This TCR derives from a woman aged 55-70 years with COVID-19, enrolled during active disease. V is TRBV18 and J is TRBJ2-5; 9 bases fit TRBD2. In nucleotides, the CDR3 is TGTGCCAGCTCACCAACCACCGCGGGGGGGAGTGAGACCCAGTACTTC. The encoded protein is CASSPTTAGGSETQYF.